The 14 T cell receptor beta chains below were found in one sample sequenced in a study of response to subunit inactivated influenza vaccine. TCRdb independently ran MiXCR on the RT-PCR reads; one entry per CDR3 protein. The data contain around 530,000 distinct CDR3 sequences, 16% of them singletons. Here the sequenced sample was CD4+ T cells sorted from PBMCs, taken less than 30 months after vaccination. The source of these receptors is a man aged 50 to 69 who received an inactivated influenza vaccine.

This clonotype has just a few counts. The chain combines TRBV4-3 with TRBJ2-1; TRBD2 matches at 14 bases. J was trimmed by 7 bases and V by 3 bases; bases with no gene match: 2. The V gene's germline CDR1 is LGHNA and CDR2 YSLEER. The CDR3 is 15 residues long. This CDR3 reads CASSQTSGRANEQFF. The CDR3 nucleotides are TGCGCCAGCAGCCAGACTAGCGGGAGGGCGAATGAGCAGTTCTTC.

This clonotype was observed many times. V gene TRBV12-3 or TRBV12-4 combines with J gene TRBJ2-2; D is undetermined. V lost 6 bases to trimming and J lost 1 base, with 6 bases between them. This CDR3 comprises 13 residues. CDR3 in DNA: TGTGCCAGCAGCCGCAGGAACACCGGGGAGCTGTTTTTT. Protein product: CASSRRNTGELFF.

This clonotype was seen a handful of times. The rearrangement links TRBV4-3 to TRBJ2-1, with 15 positions matching TRBD2. CDR1 and CDR2 from the germline V gene are LGHNA and YSLEER. J gave up 5 bases and V 3 bases, and 11 bases lay outside the gene matches. The CDR3 runs 19 residues. The DNA for the CDR3 is TGCGCCAGCAGCCAGGAAACGGGACTAGCGGGAGGCCGAAACAATGAGCAGTTCTTC. Translated: CASSQETGLAGGRNNEQFF.

This clonotype has a count of ten or more. This rearrangement joins TRBV7-2 to TRBJ2-1; the D is unclear. The CDR3 consists of 14 residues. Looked up from germline, CDR1 is SGHTA and CDR2 is FQGNSA. V was trimmed by 1 base and J by 7 bases, leaving 11 bases between them. CDR3 loop: CASSLVSGRNEQFF. CDR3 nucleotides: TGTGCCAGCAGCTTAGTTTCGGGTCGGAATGAGCAGTTCTTC.

The V and J genes are TRBV3-1 and TRBJ1-4; D not certain. CDR3 length equals 14 residues. V lost 1 base, J lost 4 bases, and 7 bases lay in between. Per the germline V gene, CDR1 is LGHDT and CDR2 is YNNKEL (reference sequence). As DNA, the CDR3 is TGTGCCAGCAGCCAAGTTGGGGTTAATGAAAAACTGTTTTTT. Its protein product is CASSQVGVNEKLFF.

The chain has TRBV28 and TRBJ1-2; TRBD1 matches at 10 bases. Germline assignment: CDR1 MDHEN and CDR2 SYDVKM. The CDR3 extends over 13 amino acids. The V gene end was trimmed by 7 bases and the J gene end by 8 bases; junction bases not matched to a gene: 7. The CDR3 bases are TGTGCCAGCACTTCCGGACAGGGGGGAGGCTACACCTTC. Translation: CASTSGQGGGYTF.

This clonotype occurred a few times. The chain uses TRBV20-1 and TRBJ2-1; 11 bases match TRBD2. V shed 5 bases and J 9 bases; nucleotides not matched to a gene: 9. This CDR3 has 14 amino acids. Germline CDR1 reads DFQATT; CDR2 reads SNEGSKA (reference sequence). CDR3 sequence: CSARGTSGPGEQFF. The CDR3 DNA follows: TGCAGTGCTCGCGGGACTAGCGGTCCGGGTGAGCAGTTCTTC.

The rearrangement joins TRBV6-1 to TRBJ2-2, with TRBD2 identical over 12 bases. The V and J ends lost 7 bases and 3 bases, in that order; junction bases with no gene match: 3. The CDR3 length is 15 residues. Germline values: CDR1 MNHNS, CDR2 SASEGT. The CDR3 loop is CASNRLAGDTGELFF. In DNA, the CDR3 is TGTGCCAGCAACAGACTAGCGGGGGACACCGGGGAGCTGTTTTTT.

The J gene is TRBJ1-5, the V gene TRBV4-3; D unclear. This CDR3 region has 13 residues. Per the germline V gene, CDR1 is LGHNA and CDR2 is YSLEER. Trimming stripped 0 bases from V and 4 bases from J, with 4 bases between. The CDR3 DNA follows: TGCGCCAGCAGCCAAGAGCGGAATCAGCCCCAGCATTTT. Protein product: CASSQERNQPQHF.

V usage is TRBV18 and J usage is TRBJ2-3, with 7 positions matching TRBD2. Germline V gene data show CDR1 as KGHSH and CDR2 as LQKENI. The length of the CDR3 is 15 residues. Trimming removed 3 bases from V and 5 bases from J; junction bases left unmatched: 8. The DNA of the CDR3 is TGTGCCAGCTCACCCTCAGGGACTATTCGAGATACGCAGTATTTT. It specifies CASSPSGTIRDTQYF. Complete variable domain (other parts from reference TRBV18 and TRBJ2-3): NAGVMQNPRHLVRRRGQEARLRCSPMKGHSHVYWYRQLPEEGLKFMVYLQKENIIDESGMPKERFSAEFPKEGPSILRIQQVVRGDSAAYFCASSPSGTIRDTQYFGPGTRLTVL.

This clonotype was counted between two and nine times. The chain uses TRBV12-3 or TRBV12-4 and TRBJ1-2; D is unclear. The CDR3 contains 16 residues. Trimming cost V 5 bases and J 0 bases, with 16 bases left between them. DNA of the CDR3: TGTGCCAGCAGTCAGATCGGACGGGGAACTAACTATGGCTACACCTTC. As protein: CASSQIGRGTNYGYTF.

This clonotype has only a few counts. This chain connects TRBV7-2 to TRBJ2-1, with unresolved D. From germline, CDR1 is SGHTA and CDR2 FQGNSA. The CDR3 runs to 13 residues. The germline V and J ends were trimmed by 1 base and 10 bases, with 11 bases remaining between them. The CDR3 nucleotides read TGTGCCAGCAGCTTAGAGGACCCTCGGGAGCAGTTCTTC. It yields the protein CASSLEDPREQFF.

This chain uses TRBV27 with TRBJ1-4; TRBD1 might be the D (6 bases). Deletions cut 3 bases from V and 0 bases from J, with 23 bases between. The CDR3 extends over 20 amino acids. Germline V gene data show CDR1 as MNHEY and CDR2 as SMNVEV (reference sequence). CDR3 DNA sequence: TGTGCCAGCAGTTTGAGGCATCGGACAGAGTTGGTAACAACTAATGAAAAACTGTTTTTT. Its protein is CASSLRHRTELVTTNEKLFF.

A few counts support this clonotype. The chain carries TRBV29-1 and TRBJ1-2, with D possibly matching TRBD1 (5 bases). Germline lookup yields CDR1 SQVTM and CDR2 ANQGSEA. Trimming pared 5 bases from V and 3 bases from J, leaving 10 bases between. This CDR3 has 12 amino acids. CDR3 protein: CSVTGRDYGYTF. CDR3 DNA: TGCAGCGTTACAGGTCGGGACTATGGCTACACCTTC.